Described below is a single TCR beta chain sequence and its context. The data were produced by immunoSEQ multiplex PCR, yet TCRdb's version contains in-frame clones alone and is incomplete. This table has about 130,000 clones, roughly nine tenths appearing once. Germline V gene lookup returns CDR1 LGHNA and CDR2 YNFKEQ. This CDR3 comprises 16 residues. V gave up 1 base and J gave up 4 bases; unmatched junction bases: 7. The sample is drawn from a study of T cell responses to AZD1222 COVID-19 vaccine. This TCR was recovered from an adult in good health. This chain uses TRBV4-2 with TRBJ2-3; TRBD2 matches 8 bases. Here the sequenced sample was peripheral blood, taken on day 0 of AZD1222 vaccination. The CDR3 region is CASSQGIGRDSDTQYF. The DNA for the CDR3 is TGTGCCAGCAGCCAAGGAATCGGGAGGGACTCAGATACGCAGTATTTT.